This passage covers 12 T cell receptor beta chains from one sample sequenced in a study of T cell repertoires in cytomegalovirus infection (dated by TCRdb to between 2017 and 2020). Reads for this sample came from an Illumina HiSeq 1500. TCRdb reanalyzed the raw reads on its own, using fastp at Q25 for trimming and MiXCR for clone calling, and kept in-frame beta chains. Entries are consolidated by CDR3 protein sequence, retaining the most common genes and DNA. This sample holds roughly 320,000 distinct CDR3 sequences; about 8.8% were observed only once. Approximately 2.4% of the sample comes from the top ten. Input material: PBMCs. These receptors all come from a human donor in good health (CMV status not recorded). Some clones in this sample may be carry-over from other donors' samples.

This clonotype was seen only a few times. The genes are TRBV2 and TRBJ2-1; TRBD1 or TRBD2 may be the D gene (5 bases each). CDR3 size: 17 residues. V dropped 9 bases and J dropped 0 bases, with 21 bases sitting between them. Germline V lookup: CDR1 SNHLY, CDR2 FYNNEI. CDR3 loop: CASFEERGRGSYNEQFF. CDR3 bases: TGTGCCAGTTTTGAAGAGAGGGGCCGTGGCTCCTACAATGAGCAGTTCTTC.

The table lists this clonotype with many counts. The CDR3 sequence: CASSWGSSNQPQHF. In DNA form, the CDR3 reads TGTGCCAGCAGCTGGGGTTCGAGCAATCAGCCCCAGCATTTT. The chain joins TRBV5-5 to TRBJ1-5; no definite D call. CDR1 and CDR2 (germline): SGHKS, YYEKEE (reference sequence). The V gene lost 3 bases and the J gene lost 1 base, with 8 bases spanning the gap. The CDR3 runs 14 residues.

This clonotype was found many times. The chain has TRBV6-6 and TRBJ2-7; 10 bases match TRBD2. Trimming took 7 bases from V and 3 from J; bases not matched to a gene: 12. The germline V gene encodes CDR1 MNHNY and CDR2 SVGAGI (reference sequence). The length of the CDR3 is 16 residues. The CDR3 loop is CASTLGWTSGLYEQYF. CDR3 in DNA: TGTGCCAGCACCCTAGGTTGGACTAGCGGACTCTACGAGCAGTACTTC.

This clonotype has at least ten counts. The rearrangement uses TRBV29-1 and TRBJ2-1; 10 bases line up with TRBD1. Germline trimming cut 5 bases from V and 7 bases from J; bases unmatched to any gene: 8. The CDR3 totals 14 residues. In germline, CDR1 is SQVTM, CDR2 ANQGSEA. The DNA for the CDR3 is TGCAGCGTTACCGGACAGGGGGAATGGAATGAGCAGTTCTTC. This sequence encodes CSVTGQGEWNEQFF.

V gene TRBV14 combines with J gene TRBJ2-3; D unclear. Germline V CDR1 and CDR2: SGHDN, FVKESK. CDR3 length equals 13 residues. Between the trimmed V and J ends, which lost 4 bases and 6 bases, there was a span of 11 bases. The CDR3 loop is CASSRYHVDTQYF. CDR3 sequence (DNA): TGTGCCAGCAGCCGGTACCACGTGGATACGCAGTATTTT.

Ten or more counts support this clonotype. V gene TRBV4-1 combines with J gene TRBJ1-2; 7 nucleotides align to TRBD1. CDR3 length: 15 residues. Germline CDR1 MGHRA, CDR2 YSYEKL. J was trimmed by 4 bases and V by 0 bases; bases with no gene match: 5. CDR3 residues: CASSQEPQGGYGYTF. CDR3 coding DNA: TGCGCCAGCAGCCAAGAGCCGCAGGGGGGCTATGGCTACACCTTC.

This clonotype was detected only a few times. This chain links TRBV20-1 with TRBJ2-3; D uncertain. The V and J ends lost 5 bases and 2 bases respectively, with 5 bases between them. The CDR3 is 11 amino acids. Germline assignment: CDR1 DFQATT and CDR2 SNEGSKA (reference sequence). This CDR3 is CSAGYTDTQYF. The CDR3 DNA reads TGCAGTGCTGGCTACACAGATACGCAGTATTTT.

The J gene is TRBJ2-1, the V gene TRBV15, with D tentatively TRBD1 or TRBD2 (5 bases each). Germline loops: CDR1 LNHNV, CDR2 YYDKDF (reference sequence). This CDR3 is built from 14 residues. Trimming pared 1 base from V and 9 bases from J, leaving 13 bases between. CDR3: CATSRGGTRGEQFF. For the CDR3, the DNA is TGTGCCACCAGCAGAGGGGGCACCCGGGGTGAGCAGTTCTTC.

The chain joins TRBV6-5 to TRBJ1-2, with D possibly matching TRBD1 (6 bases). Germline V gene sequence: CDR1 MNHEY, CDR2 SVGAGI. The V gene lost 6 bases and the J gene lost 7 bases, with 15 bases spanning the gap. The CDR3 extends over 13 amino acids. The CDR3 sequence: CASSLQGFGGYTF. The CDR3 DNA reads TGTGCCAGCAGCTTACAGGGATTCGGTGGCTACACCTTC.

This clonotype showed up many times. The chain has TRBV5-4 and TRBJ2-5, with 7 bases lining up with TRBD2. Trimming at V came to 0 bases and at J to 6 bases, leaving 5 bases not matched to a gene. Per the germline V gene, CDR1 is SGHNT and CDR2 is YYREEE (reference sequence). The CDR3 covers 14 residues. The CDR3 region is CASSLDIGRKTQYF. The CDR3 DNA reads TGTGCCAGCAGCTTGGATATCGGGAGGAAGACCCAGTACTTC.

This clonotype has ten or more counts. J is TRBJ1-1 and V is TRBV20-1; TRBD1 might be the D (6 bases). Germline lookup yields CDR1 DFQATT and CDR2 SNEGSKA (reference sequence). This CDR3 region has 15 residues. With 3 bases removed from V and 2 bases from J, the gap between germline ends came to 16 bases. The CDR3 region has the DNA TGCAGTGCTAGTCAATCGGCGGGGACAAACACTGAAGCTTTCTTT. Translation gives CSASQSAGTNTEAFF.

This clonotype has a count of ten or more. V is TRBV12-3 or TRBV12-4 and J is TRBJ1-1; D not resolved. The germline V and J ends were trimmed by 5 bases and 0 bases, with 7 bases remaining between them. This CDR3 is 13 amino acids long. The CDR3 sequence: CASSPGMNTEAFF. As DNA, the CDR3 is TGTGCCAGCAGTCCGGGAATGAACACTGAAGCTTTCTTT.